This T cell receptor beta chain was retrieved from a study of T cells after yellow fever vaccination. Overall study findings and caveats: Some clonotypes were seen in both the CD4 and the CD8 compartments. These made up a small share and likely arose from convergent recombination. The secondary T-cell response peaked on day 5, not day 15, but was weaker.

UMIs were added to TCR cDNA along with a universal primer site when it was made by 5'RACE template switching. TCRdb re-called the 5' RACE reads with MiXCR, one entry per CDR3 protein. The sample yields approximately 510,000 distinct CDR3 sequences, 21% seen once. Only a few counts were recorded for this clonotype. Antigen unknown. CDR3 length: 15 amino acids. V gave up 5 bases and J gave up 5 bases, with 19 bases separating them. Germline V gene sequence: CDR1 SGHTA, CDR2 FQGNSA. This receptor was obtained from a man aged 18-30 years who received the YFV17D yellow fever vaccine. The chain recombines TRBV7-2 with TRBJ2-7, with a tentative D call TRBD2 (6 bases). Here the sequenced sample was PBMCs, taken 21 days after the first yellow fever vaccination. The CDR3 coding sequence is TGTGCCAGCAGCGTAGAGGCCTCGGGAGCCAACGAGCAGTACTTC. Amino acid sequence: CASSVEASGANEQYF.